This T cell receptor beta chain was identified in a study of cytomegalovirus exposure and HLA in healthy donors. J gave up 3 bases and V 6 bases, and 5 bases lay outside the gene matches. The CDR3 runs to 15 residues. Germline assignment: CDR1 MGHRA and CDR2 YSYEKL. Primers: 60 Vbeta forward and 13 Jbeta reverse. Measured with immunoSEQ multiplex PCR; TCRdb has only the in-frame clones, and not every one. The sample lists roughly 120,000 clones; 70% to 90% were seen once. The donors gave bone marrow, and they were healthy. The sequence was collected from a man aged 40-49 years in good health and CMV-seronegative. The sequencing sample was made of PBMCs. V and J are TRBV4-1 and TRBJ2-6, with TRBD1 matching 7 bases. In nucleotides, the CDR3 is TGCGCCAGCAGTCAACAGGGGTATGGGGCCAACGTCCTGACTTTC. Translating it yields CASSQQGYGANVLTF.